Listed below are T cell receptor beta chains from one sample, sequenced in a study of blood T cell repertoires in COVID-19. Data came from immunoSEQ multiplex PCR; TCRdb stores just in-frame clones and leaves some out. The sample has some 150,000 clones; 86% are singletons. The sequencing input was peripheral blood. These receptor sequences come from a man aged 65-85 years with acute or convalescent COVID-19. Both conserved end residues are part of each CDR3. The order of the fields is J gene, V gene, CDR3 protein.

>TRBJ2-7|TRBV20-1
CSASKVAGAYEQYF
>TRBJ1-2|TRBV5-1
CASSPGQPGNGYTF
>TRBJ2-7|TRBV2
CASSEHRSSDEQYF
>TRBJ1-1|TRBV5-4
CASSLRRGGENTEAFF
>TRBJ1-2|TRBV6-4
CASIFRGYTF
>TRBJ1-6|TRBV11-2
CASSRQGGNSPLHF
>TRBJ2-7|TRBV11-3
CASSLGPQGYEQYF
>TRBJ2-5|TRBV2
CALAGEGTQYF
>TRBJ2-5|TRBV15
CATSRVRASGGQETQYF
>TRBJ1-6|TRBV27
CASSSLGGSLNSPLHF
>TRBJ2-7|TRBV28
CASRQPGLAGKSSYEQYF
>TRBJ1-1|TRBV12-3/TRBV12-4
CASRLQGGTEAFF
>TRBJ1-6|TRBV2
CASSRQGSNSPLHF
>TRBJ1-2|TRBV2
CASSEVQGWVENGYTF
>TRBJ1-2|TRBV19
CASGQGPNLNYGYTF
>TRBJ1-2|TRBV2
CARSRESGPHYGYTF
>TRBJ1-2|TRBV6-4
CASRTGQGYGYTF
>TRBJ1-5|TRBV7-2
CASSLRQGANQPQHF
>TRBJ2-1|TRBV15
CATSSGQGAENEQFF
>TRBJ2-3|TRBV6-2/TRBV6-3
CASSYEAGGLTDTQYF
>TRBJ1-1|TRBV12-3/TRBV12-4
CASSLNFEAFF
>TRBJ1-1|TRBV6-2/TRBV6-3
CASSLDRANTEAFF
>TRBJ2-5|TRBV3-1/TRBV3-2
CASSQELAGGQETQYF
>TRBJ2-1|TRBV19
CASRSGPQAGPNYNEQFF
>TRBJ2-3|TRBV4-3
CASSQSSGVTDTQYF
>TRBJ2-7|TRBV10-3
CAITPEQGGYEQYF
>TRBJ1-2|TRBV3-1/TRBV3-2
CASTEGNYGYTF
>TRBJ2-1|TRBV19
CASSLGLYNEQFF
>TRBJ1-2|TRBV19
CASRPRQGPYGYTF
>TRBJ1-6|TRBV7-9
CASSLKAGSPLHF
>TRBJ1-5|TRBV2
CASSEQREGNQPQHF
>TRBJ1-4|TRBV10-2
CASTSTGTVTEKLFF
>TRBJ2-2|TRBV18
CASSQRQETAGELFF
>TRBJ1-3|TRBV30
CAWTFSGNTIYF
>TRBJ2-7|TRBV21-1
CASSRDSPLQSYEQYF
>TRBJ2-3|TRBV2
CASRPTSGGPDTQYF
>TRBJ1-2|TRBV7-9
CASSGNSLYGYTF
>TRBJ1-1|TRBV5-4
CASSVVSGDTEAFF
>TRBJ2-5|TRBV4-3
CASSQAGGQETQYF
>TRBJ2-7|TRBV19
CASSIATDGEQYF
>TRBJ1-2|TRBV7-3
CARFRGREYGYTF
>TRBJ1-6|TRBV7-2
CASSPGRRNSPLHF
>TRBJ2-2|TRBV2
CASRGRDLGELFF
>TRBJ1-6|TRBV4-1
CASSLIWTGSGDSPLHF
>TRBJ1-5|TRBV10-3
CAMSGEYSNQPQHF
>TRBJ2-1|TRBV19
CASGQYNEQFF
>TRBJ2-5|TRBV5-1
CASSPLVQETQYF
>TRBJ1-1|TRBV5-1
CASKQGANTEAFF
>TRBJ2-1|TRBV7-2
CASSPESGYNEQFF
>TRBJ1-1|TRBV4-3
CASSQRDSFEAFF
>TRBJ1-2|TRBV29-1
CSVRQGDESYTF
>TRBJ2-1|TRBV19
CASTRRRGGVSEQFF